Listed here are 5 T cell receptor beta chains from one sample, sequenced in a study of T cells after yellow fever vaccination (dated by TCRdb to between 2018 and 2021). The protocol used for the library was 5' RACE. Sequencing took place on an Illumina HiSeq 2500. TCRdb reprocessing: public reads trimmed at Q25 with fastp, clones called with MiXCR, in-frame beta chains kept. Duplicate CDR3 protein sequences are folded into a single record with the most common DNA and genes. The table for this sample lists under 550,000 distinct CDR3 sequences; 21% of them were counted only once. The leading ten clones occupy about 16% of the sample. Explained via the paper, the treatment or condition label denotes: live attenuated yellow fever vaccine strain. The sequences come from PBMCs, collected about 21 days after the first yellow fever vaccination. The receptors were sampled from a man between 18 and 35 years old who received the YFV17D yellow fever vaccine.

This clonotype was recorded a few times. This chain uses TRBV20-1 with TRBJ2-1; tentative D call: TRBD2 (6 bases). Per germline, CDR1 DFQATT and CDR2 SNEGSKA (reference sequence). The germline V and J ends were trimmed by 3 bases and 8 bases, with 11 bases remaining between them. The CDR3 extends over 12 amino acids. The CDR3 reads CSASGGVYEQFF. CDR3 sequence (DNA): TGCAGTGCTAGCGGGGGTGTATATGAGCAGTTCTTC.

This clonotype was found many times. The chain recombines TRBV5-1 with TRBJ2-5; tentative D call: TRBD2 (5 bases). The V gene lost 3 bases and the J gene lost 1 base, with 10 bases spanning the gap. The CDR3 length is 14 residues. The germline V gene encodes CDR1 SGHRS and CDR2 YFSETQ. CDR3 residues: CASSYRGSQETQYF. The CDR3 DNA reads TGCGCCAGCAGCTATCGGGGATCCCAAGAGACCCAGTACTTC.

This clonotype was seen many times. This rearrangement joins TRBV20-1 to TRBJ2-1; D may be TRBD2 (6 bases). This CDR3 has 13 amino acids. Deletions cut 6 bases from V and 6 bases from J, with 15 bases between. Germline V gene lookup returns CDR1 DFQATT and CDR2 SNEGSKA (reference sequence). CDR3 nucleotides: TGCAGTGCCGCTCAGCCCGGGGGCAATGAGCAGTTCTTC. It translates to CSAAQPGGNEQFF.

This clonotype showed up just a few times. The chain joins TRBV18 to TRBJ2-5; 9 bases align to TRBD2. Losses at the gene ends were 3 bases for V and 2 bases for J; bases not matched to a gene: 4. The CDR3 extends over 15 amino acids. The germline CDR1 and CDR2 sequences are KGHSH and LQKENI. The CDR3: CASSPSSGMQETQYF. The CDR3 DNA is TGTGCCAGCTCACCCTCTAGCGGGATGCAAGAGACCCAGTACTTC.

This clonotype was picked up a small number of times. The chain combines TRBV6-2 or TRBV6-3 with TRBJ2-7; D is perhaps TRBD2 (5 bases). The CDR3 has 14 residues. V dropped 6 bases and J dropped 4 bases, with 16 bases sitting between them. Germline lookup yields CDR1 MNHEY and CDR2 SVGEGT. Here the CDR3 reads CASRRAGTSYEQYF. DNA for the CDR3: TGTGCCAGCAGGAGGGCCGGAACGTCGTACGAGCAGTACTTC.